This TCR beta chain is drawn from a study of blood T cell repertoires in COVID-19. Germline CDR1 reads SGDLS; CDR2 reads YYNGEE. CDR3 length equals 13 residues. The V segment lost 4 bases and the J segment 4 bases; nucleotides outside the gene matches: 1. TCRdb keeps only in-frame clones here, not all; method: immunoSEQ multiplex PCR. The data hold some 400,000 clones, with 80% to 90% observed a single time. Worth noting for this clone: Different DNA sequences within this sample yield the same CDR3.

The clonotype originates from a young man who had recovered from COVID-19. Material: PBMCs or T cells enriched from blood (not recorded which). The chain couples TRBV9 to TRBJ2-1, with 8 bases lining up with TRBD2. DNA for the CDR3: TGTGCCAGCAGCACTAGCGGTTACAATGAGCAGTTCTTC. It is translated as CASSTSGYNEQFF.